What follows describes a single TCR beta chain. The antigen is not known. The germline gene is not matched at one end of the junction; a read error may be the cause. Each patient went into thyroid surgery without having received any treatment. The data stem from a study of metastatic and nonmetastatic thyroid tumors. Whole-study context: Repertoire comparisons spanned blood and tumor or nodule tissue from malignant and benign thyroid patients. Study results and caveats: It was reportedly found that TCR beta diversity was significantly higher in malignant thyroid tumors than in benign nodules, a difference seen in both blood and tumor samples.

Authors' methods: The study's classifier, a distant-metastasis tool for papillary thyroid cancer, was built using CDR3 differences across clinicopathological groups. TCRdb re-called the PCR reads through MiXCR. The V and J calls were determined by TCRdb, not by the authors. The table records about 24,000 clones, roughly 18% of them present only once. CDR1 and CDR2 (germline): DFQATT, SNEGSKA (reference sequence). This CDR3 region has 15 residues. The chain has TRBV20-1 and TRBJ2-1; 7 nucleotides align to TRBD2. The sequenced sample consisted of adjacent normal tissue. The source of this sequence is a male donor with papillary thyroid cancer or a benign thyroid nodule (not recorded which). Some clones in this sample may be carry-over from other donors' samples. CDR3 nucleotides: TGCAGTACTAGAAAGTGCCTAGCGGTTTACAATGAGCAGCTCTTC. Its translation is CSTRKCLAVYNEQLF.